One sample yielded the 17 T cell receptor beta chains listed below, sequenced in a study of cytomegalovirus exposure and HLA in healthy donors (dated by TCRdb to about 2017). Receptors were amplified or captured by the immunoSEQ multiplex PCR assay. For the multiplex PCR, a mixture combining 60 forward primers for TCR Vbeta segments and 13 reverse primers for TCR Jbeta segments was used. Entries here come from immuneACCESS through TCRdb and include only in-frame sequences with V and J called. Some clones fail to appear in such tables; in the studies checked, an unresolved V gene covers under half of the shortfall, and the cause of the remainder is unknown. A total of around 98,000 clones appear in this sample, 55% to 75% of them only once. The top ten constitute less than 2.5% of the sample. The sample comprised PBMCs. The receptors stem from a man aged 50-60 years in good health and CMV-seronegative.

The chain joins TRBV6-5 to TRBJ1-1; D is unclear. The germline V gene encodes CDR1 MNHEY and CDR2 SVGAGI. There are 15 residues in the CDR3. V lost 2 bases and J 5 bases, leaving 15 bases between the germline ends. In nucleotides, the CDR3 is TGTGCCAGCAGTTACCCATCTCGGGTACGAACTGAAGCTTTCTTT. Its translation: CASSYPSRVRTEAFF.

This clone was observed a single time. CDR3 DNA sequence: TGCGCCAGCAGCTCCTACCGGAACACTGAAGCTTTCTTT. Protein: CASSSYRNTEAFF. J is TRBJ1-1 and V is TRBV5-1; the D is unclear. The CDR3 is 13 residues long. Deletions cut 3 bases from V and 1 base from J, with 7 bases between. CDR1 SGHRS and CDR2 YFSETQ come from the germline V gene.

V is TRBV18 and J is TRBJ2-7, with 10 bases matching TRBD1. This CDR3 has 17 amino acids. Unmatched junction bases numbered 13, after V lost 4 bases and J lost 4 bases. Germline V CDR1 and CDR2: KGHSH, LQKENI. DNA for the CDR3: TGTGCCAGCTCACTTAGAACCGGGACAGGGGCCGGATACGAGCAGTACTTC. Its protein is CASSLRTGTGAGYEQYF.

This rearrangement joins TRBV2 to TRBJ2-5; D may be TRBD2 (6 bases). Trimming pared 3 bases from V and 11 bases from J, leaving 19 bases between. Looked up from germline, CDR1 is SNHLY and CDR2 is FYNNEI. The CDR3 consists of 14 residues. The CDR3, as DNA: TGTGCCAGCAGTGACAGCGGGCGCCCCCTGGAGCAGTACTTC. Translating it yields CASSDSGRPLEQYF.

The V gene is TRBV5-1, the J gene TRBJ1-2; D is unresolved. The V end lost 2 bases, the J end lost 2 bases, and 7 bases lay between the germline ends. CDR1 and CDR2 (germline): SGHRS, YFSETQ. This CDR3 has 13 residues. The CDR3 nucleotides are TGCGCCAGCAGCTTCTCACAGAACTATGGCTACACCTTC. Amino acids: CASSFSQNYGYTF.

The chain uses TRBV6-5 and TRBJ2-7; D is perhaps TRBD2 (6 bases). The CDR3 length is 15 residues. The germline V and J ends were trimmed by 2 bases and 0 bases, with 11 bases remaining between them. Per germline, CDR1 MNHEY and CDR2 SVGAGI. CDR3 loop: CASSYSGGNSYEQYF. Written as DNA, the CDR3 is TGTGCCAGCAGTTACAGTGGCGGGAACTCCTACGAGCAGTACTTC.

This clone was seen just once. CDR3 sequence (DNA): TGCGCCAGCATGGTGCTAGCGGGGGCCCTTAGCACAGATACGCAGTATTTT. It encodes CASMVLAGALSTDTQYF. The chain recombines TRBV10-2 with TRBJ2-3; 10 bases fit TRBD2. Germline loops: CDR1 WSHSY, CDR2 SAAADI. Trimming at V came to 7 bases and at J to 0 bases, leaving 10 bases not matched to a gene. This CDR3 spans 17 amino acids.

This clone was counted once. CDR3 in amino acids: CASSSSREVYTF. In DNA, the CDR3 is TGTGCCAGCAGTTCTTCACGGGAAGTTTACACCTTC. V gene TRBV27 combines with J gene TRBJ1-2; D not resolved. The CDR3 length is 12 residues. Germline V CDR1 and CDR2: MNHEY, SMNVEV (reference sequence). Trimming removed 4 bases from V and 11 bases from J, with 14 bases in between.

V and J are TRBV7-2 and TRBJ1-2, with a weak D call TRBD1 (6 bases). Trimming stripped 1 base from V and 4 bases from J, with 10 bases between. Germline V gives CDR1 SGHTA, CDR2 FQGNSA. The CDR3 length is 14 residues. Written as DNA, the CDR3 is TGTGCCAGCAGCTTAGATCAGGGGACCTATGGCTACACCTTC. This translates into CASSLDQGTYGYTF.

This chain's CDR3 is CASSQADRFSSYNEQFF. CDR3 in DNA: TGCGCCAGCAGCCAGGCGGACAGGTTTAGCTCCTACAATGAGCAGTTCTTC. The V gene is TRBV4-1, the J gene TRBJ2-1; 7 nucleotides match TRBD1. CDR1 and CDR2 from the germline V gene are MGHRA and YSYEKL. With 3 bases clipped from V and 0 bases from J, the junction kept 8 bases outside the gene matches. The CDR3 loop spans 17 amino acids.

This clone was detected only once. The chain has TRBV28 and TRBJ2-3; TRBD1 agrees at 11 bases. Trimming cost V 6 bases and J 5 bases; bases outside gene matches: 13. Germline V gives CDR1 MDHEN, CDR2 SYDVKM. The CDR3 spans 17 residues. The CDR3 sequence is CASSRPRDRGFRDTQYF. CDR3 coding DNA: TGTGCCAGCAGCCGACCCCGGGACAGGGGGTTTCGAGATACGCAGTATTTT.

The rearrangement uses TRBV4-1 and TRBJ2-5; 9 nucleotides line up with TRBD1. The V gene end was trimmed by 1 base and the J gene end by 2 bases; junction bases not matched to a gene: 2. This CDR3 spans 15 amino acids. From germline, CDR1 is MGHRA and CDR2 YSYEKL. In DNA form, the CDR3 reads TGCGCCAGCAGCCAAGGGGACAGGGATCAAGAGACCCAGTACTTC. Translation: CASSQGDRDQETQYF.

J is TRBJ2-4 and V is TRBV6-5; 7 positions agree with TRBD2. With 6 bases clipped from V and 6 bases from J, the junction kept 8 bases outside the gene matches. CDR3 length: 14 residues. CDR1 MNHEY and CDR2 SVGAGI come from the germline V gene. The CDR3 here is CASSPGGPINIQYF. The CDR3 DNA follows: TGTGCCAGCAGCCCGGGAGGTCCGATAAACATTCAGTACTTC.

This clone has a single count. The chain carries TRBV11-2 and TRBJ2-7; 14 bases are a match to TRBD2. This CDR3 spans 16 amino acids. V shed 5 bases and J 5 bases; nucleotides not matched to a gene: 8. Germline loops: CDR1 SGHAT, CDR2 FQNNGV. The CDR3: CASSQTSGGESDEQYF. The CDR3 DNA reads as TGTGCCAGCAGCCAGACTAGCGGGGGGGAGTCAGACGAGCAGTACTTC.

This clone was seen a handful of times. V usage is TRBV19 and J usage is TRBJ2-7, with 7 bases lining up with TRBD2. V gave up 3 bases and J gave up 2 bases; unmatched junction bases: 7. The length of the CDR3 is 15 residues. Germline V gene sequence: CDR1 LNHDA, CDR2 SQIVND (reference sequence). The CDR3 protein is CASSIGGLGAYEQYF. The CDR3 region has the DNA TGTGCCAGTAGTATCGGAGGACTAGGGGCCTACGAGCAGTACTTC.

The rearrangement joins TRBV14 to TRBJ1-1; unclear D gene. This CDR3 contains 13 residues. The germline V gene has CDR1 SGHDN and CDR2 FVKESK. V lost 1 base and J lost 3, with 6 bases in between. The CDR3 coding sequence is TGTGCCAGCAGCCAAGGAGGTTACACTGAAGCTTTCTTT. This encodes CASSQGGYTEAFF. Combining the CDR3 with reference TRBV14 and TRBJ1-1 gives the whole variable domain EAGVTQFPSHSVIEKGQTVTLRCDPISGHDNLYWYRRVMGKEIKFLLHFVKESKQDESGMPNNRFLAERTGGTYSTLKVQPAELEDSGVYFCASSQGGYTEAFFGQGTRLTVV.

CDR3 DNA: TGTGCCAGCAATAAATGGACAGGACTACCCACAGATACGCAGTATTTT. Protein: CASNKWTGLPTDTQYF. V is TRBV28 and J is TRBJ2-3, with D perhaps matching TRBD1 (7 bases). The CDR3 spans 16 residues. The germline CDR1 and CDR2 sequences are MDHEN and SYDVKM. The V gene lost 7 bases and the J gene lost 2 bases, with 19 bases spanning the gap.